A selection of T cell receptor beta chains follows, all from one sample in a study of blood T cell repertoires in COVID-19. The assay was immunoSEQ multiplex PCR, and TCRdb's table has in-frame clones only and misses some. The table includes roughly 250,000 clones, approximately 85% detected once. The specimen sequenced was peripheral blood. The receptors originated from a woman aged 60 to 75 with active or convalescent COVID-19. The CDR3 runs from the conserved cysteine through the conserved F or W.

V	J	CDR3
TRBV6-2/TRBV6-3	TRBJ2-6	CASSLPGSGANVLTF
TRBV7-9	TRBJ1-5	CASSLGAGSGNQPQHF
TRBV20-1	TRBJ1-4	CSAQTGQKLFF
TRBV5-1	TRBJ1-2	CASSLQRAGGYTF
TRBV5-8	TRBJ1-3	CAAGTDGNTIYF
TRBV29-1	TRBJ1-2	CSVAVQGARGNGYTF
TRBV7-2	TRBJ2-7	CASSLASVYEQYF
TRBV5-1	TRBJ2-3	CASRLLGQVADTQYF
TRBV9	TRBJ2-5	CASSSGGGAQETQYF
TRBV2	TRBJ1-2	CASPRGYTF
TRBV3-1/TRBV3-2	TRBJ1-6	CASSAQGQGFSPLHF
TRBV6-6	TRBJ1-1	CASSYSTRTEAFF
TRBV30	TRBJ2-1	CAWSRVAGGYSYNEQFF
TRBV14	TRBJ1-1	CASSQSGRVLSTEAFF
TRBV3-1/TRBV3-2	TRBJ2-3	CASSRGPTQYF
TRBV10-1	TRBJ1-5	CASTRGTGNSNQPQHF
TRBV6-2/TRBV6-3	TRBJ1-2	CASSYSGTAQRGYTF
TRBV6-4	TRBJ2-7	CASSRRTRHYEQYF
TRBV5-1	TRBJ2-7	CASSFGGAFYEQYF
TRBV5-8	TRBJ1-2	CASTRTDYGYTF
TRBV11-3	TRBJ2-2	CASSSVGALGGELFF
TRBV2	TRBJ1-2	CASTQGLSNYGYTF
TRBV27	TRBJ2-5	CARRLRDGLEETQYF
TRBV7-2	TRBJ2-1	CASSSASGGAGNEQFF
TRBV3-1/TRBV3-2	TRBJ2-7	CASRLSGAYEQYF
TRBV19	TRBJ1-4	CASSAGQGDGKLFF
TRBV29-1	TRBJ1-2	CSVRNRDYGYTF
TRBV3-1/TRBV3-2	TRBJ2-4	CASSLGPPENIQYF
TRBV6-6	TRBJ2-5	CASSQLAATRETQYF
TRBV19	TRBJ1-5	CASSWGQGAQGQPQHF
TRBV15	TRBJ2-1	CATSRDRVGEQFF
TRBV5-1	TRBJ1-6	CASSPGQGEAPLHF
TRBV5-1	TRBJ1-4	CASSPKTADEKLFF
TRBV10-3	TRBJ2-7	CAISEGQGMGEQYF
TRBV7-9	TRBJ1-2	CASSLGAGTAYGYTF
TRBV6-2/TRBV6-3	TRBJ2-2	CASSYPTQDRGNGELFF
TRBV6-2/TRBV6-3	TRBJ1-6	CASSQPGQSSYNSPLHF
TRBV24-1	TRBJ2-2	CATSDSTRGVGELFF
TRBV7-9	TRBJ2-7	CASSLSWAYEQYF
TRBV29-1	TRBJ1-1	CSVSQMTQGTEAFF
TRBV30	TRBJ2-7	CAWCRGLTYEQYF
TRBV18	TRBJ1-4	CASSPGTGLNEKLFF
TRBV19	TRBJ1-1	CASSIQGANTEAFF
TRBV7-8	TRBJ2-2	CASSEGGGVLTGELFF
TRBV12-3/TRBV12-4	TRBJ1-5	CASSPTGFQPQHF
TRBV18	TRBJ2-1	CASSPQRGYNEQFF